The text below deals with one TCR beta chain. This receptor's antigen is unknown. No base quality values were provided; no much bigger clone lies one nucleotide off. To be included, a participant needed at least one PBMC sample from before ART initiation plus at least two post-ART samples. All participants with HIV were treated in the United States of America. Cryopreserved samples of about 1-10 million PBMC were thawed and washed before DNA extraction. At the time of the earliest PBMC sample, participants with HIV were aged between about 20 and 54 years. Per participant, PBMC samples came from 1-4 timepoints prior to ART initiation and 2-8 timepoints following ART initiation, for a median of 7 samples. Serial HIV viral load, CD4+ T-cell count, ART history and demographic data were obtained for every participant. A Qiagen kit on a QIAcube was used to extract genomic DNA from unsorted PBMC, with samples processed in batches of 12.

These data come from a study of long-term antiretroviral therapy in people with HIV (dated by TCRdb to 2021 to 2024). Notes on the research overall: The earliest samples were collected roughly a decade before the 2015 WHO recommendation for immediate ART, at a time when ART was usually postponed until CD4 counts fell. Whether ART initiation and durable HIV suppression were associated with changes in peripheral blood TRB repertoire composition and diversity was tested in a retrospective serial study. A total of 150 to 200 cryopreserved PBMC samples were contributed to the cohort by 30 adults with confirmed HIV infection, with samples collected serially over a mean of roughly six years (range 1-12). Of the approximately 30 participants with HIV, approximately twelve were female. Test extractions of a monoclonal T-cell line alongside 30 or so polyclonal samples showed no cross-contamination during QIAcube processing.

The CDR3 holds 15 amino acids from the cysteine to the phenylalanine. Just the 45-base CDR3 DNA is kept, in frame starting at base 1. The germline V and J ends show losses of 6 bases and 9 bases respectively, and no gene match explains 15 bases of the junction. The germline V gene encodes CDR1 MDHEN and CDR2 SYDVKM. The investigation overall reported the following: Starting ART was linked to a significant rise in TRB diversity, yet even with long-term ART the diversity remained significantly lower than in transplant donor controls. The samples were dated from the mid-2000s to the late 2010s, and the ART regimens that were used may be less effective than current ART regimens. Compared with controls, HIV repertoires had narrower CDR3 length ranges, and the network structure pointed to an antigen-experienced repertoire that shifted only slightly toward naive after ART. Unsorted PBMC were profiled instead of sorted CD4+ and CD8+ T cells because pre-ART samples had limited cell numbers. The repertoire was dominated across all time points by expanded TRB clones identified before ART initiation, although this dominance was seen to fluctuate and to decrease in many PLHIV after ART. Limited PBMC availability meant only the TCR beta chain was sequenced, without alpha chain pairing. Inferences about post-ART repertoire changes were limited because no data were available on ART adherence, viral resistance or therapy changes.

The immunoSEQ hsTCRB v3.0 assay was used at survey level resolution for TRB variable region sequencing. The targeted TRB sequencing depth was roughly 40,000-55,000 T-cell genomes per sample. Pooled TRB libraries were sequenced on an Illumina MiSeq with a v3 150-cycle kit. As for the original processing: Repertoire analysis ran in R within a reproducible Nextflow workflow covering QC, data transformation and analysis. LymphoSeq2, an R package for exploring AIRR-Seq data, was used to implement custom analyses. After excluding a few samples that yielded fewer than 5000 total TRB sequences, approximately 170 HIV repertoires remained for analysis. Among the 170 to 200 retained HIV repertoires, some 59 were collected before ART initiation and roughly 130 after ART initiation. Repertoires were downsampled to 5000 TRB nucleotide sequences, and summary statistics were averaged over 100 downsampling iterations. TRB sequences were retained for analysis only if CDR3 regions of at least seven amino acids were present. Diversity was assessed using a clonality score derived from Shannon entropy and using the Gini coefficient. In the repertoire networks, any two of the top 5000 CDR3 amino acid sequences were linked whenever the two sequences differed by an edit distance of one. GLIPH2 predicted antigen specificity groups and MHC restriction for TRB CDR3 amino acid sequences. To flag known CMV, EBV, HIV or tissue antigen associations, CDR3 amino acid sequences were matched against VDJdb and McPAS-TCR. Pre-ART, post-ART and control groups were compared with Wilcoxon signed-rank tests and Holm-Bonferroni correction. Sourced from immuneACCESS, this table was stored by TCRdb with only in-frame sequences that have V and J called. A share of the clones is absent; for the studies checked, an unresolved V gene accounts for under half, and the remainder has no known explanation. The V and J calls and the clone size are those of that table, but D and trimming were determined from the DNA. The sample data list 40,000 to 50,000 clones, and 94% of these were observed just once. Under 2.5% of the sample is in the top ten clones.

The rearrangement joined TRBV28 to TRBJ2-7, and 9 junctional nucleotides match TRBD1. The origin of this receptor is a young man with HIV. Here the sequenced sample was unsorted PBMCs, taken almost 9.5 years after starting antiretroviral therapy. In nucleotide form, the sequence is TGTGCCAGCAGCCTGGACGGGACAGGGCCTCTTGTGCAGTACTTC. Its protein reads: CASSLDGTGPLVQYF.